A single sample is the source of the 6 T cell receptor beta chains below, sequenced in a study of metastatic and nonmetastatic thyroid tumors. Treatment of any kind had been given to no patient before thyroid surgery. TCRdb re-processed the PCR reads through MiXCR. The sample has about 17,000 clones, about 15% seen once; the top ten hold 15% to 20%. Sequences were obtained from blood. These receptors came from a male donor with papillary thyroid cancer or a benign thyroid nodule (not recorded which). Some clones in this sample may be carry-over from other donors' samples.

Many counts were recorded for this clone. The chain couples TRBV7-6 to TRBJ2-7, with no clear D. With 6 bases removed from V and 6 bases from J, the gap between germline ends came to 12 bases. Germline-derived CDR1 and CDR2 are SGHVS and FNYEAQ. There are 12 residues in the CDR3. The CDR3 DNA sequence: TGTGCCAGCAGTACACGCGGAGCCGAGCAGTACTTC. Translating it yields CASSTRGAEQYF.

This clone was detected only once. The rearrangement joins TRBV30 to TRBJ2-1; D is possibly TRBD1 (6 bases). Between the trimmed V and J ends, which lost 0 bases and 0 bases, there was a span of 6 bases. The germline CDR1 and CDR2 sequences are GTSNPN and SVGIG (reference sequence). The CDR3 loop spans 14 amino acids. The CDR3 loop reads CAWSVGGSYNEQFF. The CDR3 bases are TGTGCCTGGAGTGTAGGGGGCTCCTACAATGAGCAGTTCTTC. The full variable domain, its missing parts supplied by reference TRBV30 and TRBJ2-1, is SQTIHQWPATLVQPVGSPLSLECTVEGTSNPNLYWYRQAAGRGLQLLFYSVGIGQISSEVPQNLSASRPQDRQFILSSKKLLLSDSGFYLCAWSVGGSYNEQFFGPGTRLTVL.

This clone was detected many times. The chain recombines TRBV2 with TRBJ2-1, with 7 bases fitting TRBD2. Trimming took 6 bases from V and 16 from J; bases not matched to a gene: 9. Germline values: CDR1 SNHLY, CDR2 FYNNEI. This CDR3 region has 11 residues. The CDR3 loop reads CASSIDRLAFF. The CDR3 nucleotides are TGTGCCAGCAGCATAGACAGACTAGCCTTCTTC.

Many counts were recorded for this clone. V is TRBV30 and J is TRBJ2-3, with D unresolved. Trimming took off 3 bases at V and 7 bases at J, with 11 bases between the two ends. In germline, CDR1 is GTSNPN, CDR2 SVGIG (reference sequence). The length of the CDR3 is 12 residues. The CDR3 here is CAWSANRNTQYF. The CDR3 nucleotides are TGTGCCTGGAGCGCAAATAGAAATACGCAGTATTTT.

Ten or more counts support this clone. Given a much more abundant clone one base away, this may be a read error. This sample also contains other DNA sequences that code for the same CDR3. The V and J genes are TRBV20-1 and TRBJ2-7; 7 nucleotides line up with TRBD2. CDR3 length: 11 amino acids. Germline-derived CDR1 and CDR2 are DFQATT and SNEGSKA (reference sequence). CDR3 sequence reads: CSARRGGEQYF. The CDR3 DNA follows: TGCAGTGCTAGAAGGGGAGGGGAGCAATACTTC.

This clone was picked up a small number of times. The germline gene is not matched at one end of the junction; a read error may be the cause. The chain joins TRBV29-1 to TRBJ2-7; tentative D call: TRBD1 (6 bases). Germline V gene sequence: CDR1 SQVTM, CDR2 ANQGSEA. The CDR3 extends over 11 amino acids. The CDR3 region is CSVQGIHEQYF. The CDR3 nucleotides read TGCAGCGTTCAGGGGATCCACGAGCAATACTTC.